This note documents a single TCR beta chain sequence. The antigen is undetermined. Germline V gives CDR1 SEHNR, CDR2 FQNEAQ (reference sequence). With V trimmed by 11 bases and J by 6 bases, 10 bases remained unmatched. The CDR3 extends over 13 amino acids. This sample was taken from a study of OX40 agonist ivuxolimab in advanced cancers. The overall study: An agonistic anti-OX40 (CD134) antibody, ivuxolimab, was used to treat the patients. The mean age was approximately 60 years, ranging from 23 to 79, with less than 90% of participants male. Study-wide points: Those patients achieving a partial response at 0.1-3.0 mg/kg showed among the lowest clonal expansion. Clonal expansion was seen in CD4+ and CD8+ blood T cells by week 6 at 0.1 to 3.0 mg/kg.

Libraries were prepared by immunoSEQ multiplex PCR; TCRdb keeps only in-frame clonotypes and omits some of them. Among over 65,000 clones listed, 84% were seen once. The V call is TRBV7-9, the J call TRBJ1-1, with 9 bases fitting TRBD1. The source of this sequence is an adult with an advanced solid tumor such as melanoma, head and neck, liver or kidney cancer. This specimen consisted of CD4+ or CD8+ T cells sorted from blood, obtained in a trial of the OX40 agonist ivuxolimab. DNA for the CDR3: TGTGCCGGACATACAGGGGGCTTATCTGAAGCTTTCTTT. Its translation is CAGHTGGLSEAFF.